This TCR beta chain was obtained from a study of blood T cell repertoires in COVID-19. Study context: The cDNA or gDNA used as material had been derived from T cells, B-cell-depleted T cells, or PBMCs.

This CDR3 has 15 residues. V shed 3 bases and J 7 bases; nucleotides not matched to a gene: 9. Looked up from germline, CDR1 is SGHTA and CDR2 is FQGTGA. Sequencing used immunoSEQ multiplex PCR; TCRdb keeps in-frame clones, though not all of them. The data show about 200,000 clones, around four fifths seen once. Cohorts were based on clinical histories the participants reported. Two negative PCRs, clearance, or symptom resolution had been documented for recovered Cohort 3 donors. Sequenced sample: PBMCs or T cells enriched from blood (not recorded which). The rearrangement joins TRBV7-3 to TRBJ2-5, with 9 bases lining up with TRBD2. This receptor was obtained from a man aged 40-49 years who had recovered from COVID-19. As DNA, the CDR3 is TGTGCCAGCAGCTTTATGCGGGAGGGCCCGGGGACCCAGTACTTC. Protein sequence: CASSFMREGPGTQYF.